The clone carrying this T cell receptor beta chain was detected once. This specimen belongs to a study of T-cell reconstitution after alpha-beta-depleted transplantation in children. This CDR3 has 15 amino acids. V was cut by 8 bases and J by 4 bases, with 19 bases left in between. Germline assignment: CDR1 MNHNS and CDR2 SASEGT. Preparing the TCRbeta library involved the use of unique molecular identifiers. TCRdb analysed the PCR reads with MiXCR anew, one entry per CDR3 protein. The profile covers more than 250,000 distinct CDR3 sequences, with 9.5% to 10% appearing a single time and 10% taken by the ten largest.

The sequence was collected from a human donor who donated a stem cell graft to a child with SCID. Sequenced material: PBMCs from the stem cell graft donor, taken from the stem cell graft. The V and J genes are TRBV6-1 and TRBJ2-3; a weak D match, TRBD1 (6 bases). In DNA, the CDR3 is TGTGCCAGCTTATACCCAGGGGTTTCGGCAGATACGCAGTATTTT. Protein: CASLYPGVSADTQYF.